Below, 9 T cell receptor beta chains from the same sample are listed, as sequenced in a study of T cells after yellow fever vaccination. TCRdb itself ran the 5' RACE reads through MiXCR, one entry per CDR3 protein. The sample has about 330,000 distinct CDR3 sequences; 8.1% are singletons. The sample here was PBMCs, taken approximately 40 days after the first yellow fever vaccination. Source of these receptors: a man younger than 30 who received the YFV17D yellow fever vaccine.

This clonotype appeared a few times. V usage is TRBV6-6 and J usage is TRBJ2-5; D is possibly TRBD1 (6 bases). V shed 6 bases and J shed 1 base, with 6 bases lying between them. The germline gives CDR1 MNHNY, CDR2 SVGAGI (reference sequence). CDR3 length: 12 amino acids. DNA for the CDR3: TGTGCCAGCAGACAGGGCCAAGAGACCCAGTACTTC. Amino acids: CASRQGQETQYF.

In the case of this clonotype: At one end the junction does not follow the germline gene, possibly because of a read error. The chain uses TRBV20-1 and TRBJ2-2; TRBD2 agrees at 7 bases. Looked up from germline, CDR1 is DFQATT and CDR2 is SNEGSKA (reference sequence). The CDR3 is made up of 14 amino acids. The CDR3, as DNA: TGCAGTGCGCCAGAGCGGGACCACACCGGGGAGCCGTTTTTT. It specifies CSAPERDHTGEPFF.

This chain connects TRBV29-1 to TRBJ1-2, with 8 bases aligning to TRBD1. In germline, CDR1 is SQVTM, CDR2 ANQGSEA. The CDR3 runs to 14 residues. Trimming cost V 6 bases and J 0 bases; bases outside gene matches: 6. The CDR3 coding sequence is TGCAGCGTGCAGGGGGCAGAAGCTAACTATGGCTACACCTTC. Translated: CSVQGAEANYGYTF.

In its sample, this clonotype was seen a few times. The chain couples TRBV19 to TRBJ1-5, with 9 bases lining up with TRBD1. The V and J ends lost 10 bases and 7 bases, in that order; junction bases with no gene match: 8. In germline, CDR1 is LNHDA, CDR2 SQIVND (reference sequence). The CDR3 runs to 13 residues. CDR3 nucleotides: TGTGCCACTCAGGACAGGGGAGGACAGCCCCAGCATTTT. It specifies CATQDRGGQPQHF. Together with reference TRBV19 and TRBJ1-5, the CDR3 gives the full variable domain: DGGITQSPKYLFRKEGQNVTLSCEQNLNHDAMYWYRQDPGQGLRLIYYSQIVNDFQKGDIAEGYSVSREKKESFPLTVTSAQKNPTAFYLCATQDRGGQPQHFGDGTRLSIL.

In this sample, this clonotype turned up a few times. This sequence joins TRBV10-3 and TRBJ2-2; D is unclear. Trimming stripped 4 bases from V and 6 bases from J, with 9 bases between. This CDR3 comprises 13 residues. Per the germline V gene, CDR1 is ENHRY and CDR2 is SYGVKD. For the CDR3, the DNA is TGTGCCATCAGTGCAGCAGCACCCGGGGAGCTGTTTTTT. Translating gives CAISAAAPGELFF.

In its sample, this clonotype was seen many times. The chain joins TRBV10-3 to TRBJ2-5; tentatively, D is TRBD1 or TRBD2 (5 bases each). The CDR3 loop spans 14 amino acids. With 11 bases removed from V and 5 bases from J, the gap between germline ends came to 21 bases. The germline CDR1 and CDR2 sequences are ENHRY and SYGVKD. CDR3 DNA: TGTGCCTCCACTCCGGGGCGCGCCGGGGAGACCCAGTACTTC. Amino acid sequence: CASTPGRAGETQYF.

This chain joins TRBV5-1 and TRBJ1-1; D perhaps matches TRBD1 (5 bases). The CDR3 covers 15 residues. Germline CDR1 reads SGHRS; CDR2 reads YFSETQ. V was clipped by 0 bases and J by 3 bases, with 12 bases between them. The CDR3 DNA reads TGCGCCAGCAGCTTGGATCAGGGTGTGTACACTGAAGCTTTCTTT. As protein: CASSLDQGVYTEAFF.

This chain connects TRBV2 to TRBJ2-3, with D possibly matching TRBD1 (5 bases). V lost 3 bases and J 1 base, leaving 11 bases between the germline ends. The germline gives CDR1 SNHLY, CDR2 FYNNEI. The CDR3 runs 15 residues. In nucleotides, the CDR3 is TGTGCCAGCAGTGATGTAGGACATGGCACAGATACGCAGTATTTT. Its translation is CASSDVGHGTDTQYF. Complete variable domain (other parts from reference TRBV2 and TRBJ2-3): EPEVTQTPSHQVTQMGQEVILRCVPISNHLYFYWYRQILGQKVEFLVSFYNNEISEKSEIFDDQFSVERPDGSNFTLKIRSTKLEDSAMYFCASSDVGHGTDTQYFGPGTRLTVL.

This chain joins TRBV5-1 and TRBJ2-5; the match to TRBD2 covers 10 bases. The junction had 7 bases not matched to a gene; V was cut back by 9 bases and J by 2 bases. Germline loops: CDR1 SGHRS, CDR2 YFSETQ. The CDR3 totals 14 residues. The CDR3 DNA follows: TGCGCCACCAAAGGACTAGCGGTTCAAGAGACCCAGTACTTC. It yields the protein CATKGLAVQETQYF.